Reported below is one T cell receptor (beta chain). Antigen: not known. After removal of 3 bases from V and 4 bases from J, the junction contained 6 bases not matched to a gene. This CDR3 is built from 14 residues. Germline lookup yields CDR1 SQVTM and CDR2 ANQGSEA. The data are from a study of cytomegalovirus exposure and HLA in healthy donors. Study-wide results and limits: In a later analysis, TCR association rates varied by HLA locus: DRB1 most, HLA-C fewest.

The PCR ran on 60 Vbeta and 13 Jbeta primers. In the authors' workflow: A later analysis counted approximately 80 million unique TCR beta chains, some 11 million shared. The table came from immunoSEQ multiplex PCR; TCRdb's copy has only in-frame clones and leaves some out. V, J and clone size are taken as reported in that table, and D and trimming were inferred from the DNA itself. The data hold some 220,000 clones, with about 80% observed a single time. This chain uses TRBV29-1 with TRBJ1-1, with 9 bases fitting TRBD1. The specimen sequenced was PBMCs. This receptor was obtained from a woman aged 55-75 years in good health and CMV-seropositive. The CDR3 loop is CSVDIGTGITEAFF. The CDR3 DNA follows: TGCAGCGTTGATATAGGGACAGGGATCACTGAAGCTTTCTTT.